The 28 T cell receptor beta chains reported below all come from one sample, sequenced in a study of blood T cells in healthy people across ages. The authors ran a second PCR of about 6 to 11 cycles using a sample-barcoded 5' primer and a J-beta primer mix. TCRdb fed the 5' RACE reads into MiXCR, producing one record per CDR3 protein. The table lists 700,000 to 850,000 distinct CDR3 sequences, roughly 53% of them singletons. The sequenced sample consisted of blood. These receptors were collected from a man aged 80 or over in good health.

The J gene is TRBJ2-1, the V gene TRBV6-5, with TRBD1 identical over 11 bases. V trimming: 5 bases; J trimming: 5 bases; junction bases outside the gene matches: 8. Germline-derived CDR1 and CDR2 are MNHEY and SVGAGI. The CDR3 runs 16 residues. CDR3 bases: TGTGCCAGCAGTCAACCTGGGACAGGGGGGAACAATGAGCAGTTCTTC. Encoded protein: CASSQPGTGGNNEQFF.

This clonotype was counted between two and nine times. The V and J genes are TRBV3-1 and TRBJ1-1; the D gene is possibly TRBD1 (5 bases). Trimming cost V 3 bases and J 0 bases, with 17 bases left between them. The CDR3 is 17 amino acids. Germline V gives CDR1 LGHDT, CDR2 YNNKEL (reference sequence). The CDR3 bases are TGTGCCAGCAGCCATGCCCCGGGACCTTTAATGAACACTGAAGCTTTCTTT. As protein: CASSHAPGPLMNTEAFF.

In the case of this clonotype: A junction end diverges from the germline sequence, so it may reflect a read error. The J gene is TRBJ2-1, the V gene TRBV12-5; a weak D match, TRBD1 (5 bases). The germline gives CDR1 LGHNT, CDR2 FRNRAP. The CDR3 runs 16 residues. In DNA, the CDR3 is TGTGCTAGTGGTTTGGTACCCGGCAGGGCGCGCAATGGGCAGTTCTTC. The encoded protein is CASGLVPGRARNGQFF.

CDR3: CAISDLGQGRATNEKLFF. Here the CDR3 DNA reads TGTGCCATCAGTGACCTCGGACAGGGAAGGGCAACTAATGAAAAACTGTTTTTT. V gene TRBV10-3 combines with J gene TRBJ1-4, with 8 bases identical to TRBD1. Germline V gene sequence: CDR1 ENHRY, CDR2 SYGVKD. J lost 0 bases, V lost 3 bases, and 9 bases had no gene match. This CDR3 comprises 18 residues.

The chain combines TRBV20-1 with TRBJ2-1; D is possibly TRBD1 or TRBD2 (5 bases each). Trimming took off 5 bases at V and 6 bases at J, with 14 bases between the two ends. The CDR3 covers 13 residues. Germline CDR1 and CDR2: DFQATT and SNEGSKA (reference sequence). The CDR3 DNA follows: TGCAGTGCTTGGGGCTCCCGGGGCAATGAGCAGTTCTTC. It yields the protein CSAWGSRGNEQFF.

This rearrangement joins TRBV5-1 to TRBJ2-1; 10 nucleotides match TRBD2. This CDR3 region has 15 residues. V shed 4 bases and J 1 base; nucleotides not matched to a gene: 2. Germline CDR1 reads SGHRS; CDR2 reads YFSETQ. The CDR3 region has the DNA TGCGCCAGCAGCGGGGGACTAGCGTCCTACAATGAGCAGTTCTTC. It encodes CASSGGLASYNEQFF.

This sequence joins TRBV20-1 and TRBJ2-7; TRBD2 aligns across 7 bases. Germline V gene lookup returns CDR1 DFQATT and CDR2 SNEGSKA (reference sequence). The CDR3 loop spans 13 amino acids. V dropped 6 bases and J dropped 0; count of bases not matched to a gene: 5. The CDR3 reads CSAGGGYSYEQYF. The CDR3 nucleotides are TGCAGTGCAGGCGGGGGTTACTCCTACGAGCAGTACTTC.

The sample holds a few counts of this clonotype. This chain links TRBV12-3 or TRBV12-4 with TRBJ2-3; unclear D gene. The ends were cut back, 10 bases at V and 14 bases at J, with 25 bases in the middle. The CDR3 is made up of 13 amino acids. CDR3 sequence reads: CATSGGAHRYAYF. The CDR3 DNA follows: TGTGCCACATCGGGCGGAGCACACAGATACGCGTATTTT.

This chain joins TRBV6-5 and TRBJ2-1, with TRBD1 as a possible D gene (6 bases). The germline CDR1 and CDR2 sequences are MNHEY and SVGAGI. This CDR3 is built from 15 residues. Deletions cut 7 bases from V and 0 bases from J, with 13 bases between. The CDR3 reads CASTEGVHSYNEQFF. CDR3 coding DNA: TGTGCCAGCACCGAGGGGGTCCACTCCTACAATGAGCAGTTCTTC.

The chain uses TRBV10-3 and TRBJ2-7; D perhaps matches TRBD1 (5 bases). The germline V gene has CDR1 ENHRY and CDR2 SYGVKD. The length of the CDR3 is 15 residues. The V end lost 2 bases, the J end lost 0 bases, and 11 bases lay between the germline ends. The CDR3 here is CAISEAKGLSYEQYF. DNA of the CDR3: TGTGCCATCAGTGAGGCGAAGGGGCTCTCCTACGAGCAGTACTTC.

The gene calls are TRBV5-1 and TRBJ2-2, with a weak D call TRBD1 (5 bases). V was shortened by 6 bases and J by 6 bases, with 15 bases between the two germline ends. This CDR3 spans 14 amino acids. Germline CDR1 reads SGHRS; CDR2 reads YFSETQ. This chain's CDR3 is CASTETVGPGELFF. In DNA form, the CDR3 reads TGCGCCAGCACTGAGACAGTCGGACCCGGGGAGCTGTTTTTT.

The rearrangement joins TRBV10-3 to TRBJ2-1; 10 bases align to TRBD2. The ends lost 6 bases at V and 3 bases at J; junction bases unmatched: 5. This CDR3 is built from 15 residues. The germline CDR1 and CDR2 sequences are ENHRY and SYGVKD. The CDR3 loop reads CAISPSGGNYNEQFF. CDR3 nucleotides: TGTGCCATCAGCCCTAGCGGGGGTAACTACAATGAGCAGTTCTTC.

The chain is built from TRBV12-3 or TRBV12-4 and TRBJ2-3, with 7 bases aligning to TRBD2. V trimming: 11 bases; J trimming: 2 bases; junction bases outside the gene matches: 4. CDR3 length: 12 amino acids. The CDR3 region has the DNA TGTGCCGCGGGAGACAACACAGATACGCAGTATTTT. Translating it yields CAAGDNTDTQYF.

This clonotype was picked up a small number of times. V usage is TRBV7-2 and J usage is TRBJ1-1; 7 positions agree with TRBD1. The germline V gene encodes CDR1 SGHTA and CDR2 FQGNSA. After removal of 3 bases from V and 3 bases from J, the junction contained 4 bases not matched to a gene. CDR3 length: 14 amino acids. In nucleotides, the CDR3 is TGTGCCAGCAGCTTTCAGGGGGGGCACACTGAAGCTTTCTTT. This encodes CASSFQGGHTEAFF.

This clonotype was seen at least ten times. This chain joins TRBV2 and TRBJ1-6; TRBD1 might be the D (6 bases). Germline values: CDR1 SNHLY, CDR2 FYNNEI. The CDR3 sequence is 12 residues long. V was clipped by 6 bases and J by 6 bases, with 6 bases between them. CDR3 sequence (DNA): TGTGCCAGCAGGGACAGTAATTCACCCCTCCACTTT. Translation: CASRDSNSPLHF.

The V call is TRBV18, the J call TRBJ2-5; 9 bases align to TRBD2. CDR1 is KGHSH, CDR2 LQKENI, per germline. The V segment lost 3 bases and the J segment 11 bases; nucleotides outside the gene matches: 16. The CDR3 consists of 16 residues. DNA of the CDR3: TGTGCCAGCTCACCCCTGGCTAGCGGGGAGAAGTCTGAGCAGTACTTC. Translated: CASSPLASGEKSEQYF.

This chain connects TRBV14 to TRBJ2-1, with 12 bases lining up with TRBD2. Germline V gives CDR1 SGHDN, CDR2 FVKESK. With V trimmed by 2 bases and J by 7 bases, 3 bases remained unmatched. This CDR3 is built from 15 residues. In DNA form, the CDR3 reads TGTGCCAGCAGCCAACTAGCGGGAGGGCGGAATGAGCAGTTCTTC. It encodes CASSQLAGGRNEQFF.

This chain links TRBV20-1 with TRBJ2-1, with 8 bases matching TRBD2. Germline CDR1 reads DFQATT; CDR2 reads SNEGSKA (reference sequence). With V trimmed by 8 bases and J by 8 bases, 11 bases remained unmatched. CDR3 length: 13 residues. The CDR3 sequence: CSPARGGPDEQFF. Here the CDR3 DNA reads TGCAGTCCCGCTCGGGGGGGCCCGGATGAGCAGTTCTTC.

This clonotype was observed a handful of times. The genes are TRBV7-2 and TRBJ2-7; no reliable D call. CDR1 and CDR2 (germline): SGHTA, FQGNSA. The V and J ends lost 5 bases and 0 bases respectively, with 17 bases between them. CDR3 length equals 16 residues. CDR3: CASSLKGSLSSYEQYF. The CDR3 bases are TGTGCCAGCAGCCTGAAGGGCAGTCTCAGCTCCTACGAGCAGTACTTC.

This chain connects TRBV5-6 to TRBJ2-1, with D maybe TRBD1 (6 bases). The CDR3 is 13 residues long. V was trimmed by 4 bases and J by 8 bases, leaving 13 bases between them. Germline CDR1 reads SGHDT; CDR2 reads YYEEEE. The CDR3 reads CASSLPYRDEQFF. DNA of the CDR3: TGTGCCAGCAGCCTCCCGTACAGGGATGAGCAGTTCTTC. Full variable domain (remainder filled in from reference TRBV5-6 and TRBJ2-1): DAGVTQSPTHLIKTRGQQVTLRCSPKSGHDTVSWYQQALGQGPQFIFQYYEEEERQRGNFPDRFSGHQFPNYSSELNVNALLLGDSALYLCASSLPYRDEQFFGPGTRLTVL.

This clonotype has a handful of counts. The chain recombines TRBV12-3 or TRBV12-4 with TRBJ1-5; D gene unclear. V lost 6 bases and J 0 bases, leaving 18 bases between the germline ends. This CDR3 is 17 amino acids long. CDR3 sequence reads: CASSKNSGIYSNQPQHF. The CDR3 DNA is TGTGCCAGCAGCAAAAACTCAGGAATCTATAGCAATCAGCCCCAGCATTTT.

The gene calls are TRBV6-4 and TRBJ2-1; D unresolved. Germline V lookup: CDR1 MRHNA, CDR2 SNTAGT. Trimming stripped 3 bases from V and 3 bases from J, with 12 bases between. The length of the CDR3 is 15 residues. The CDR3 DNA reads TGTGCCAGCAGTGAACAGTTTTCCAGCTACAATGAGCAGTTCTTC. It is translated as CASSEQFSSYNEQFF.

This chain uses TRBV5-1 with TRBJ2-1; D is perhaps TRBD1 or TRBD2 (6 bases each). TRBJ2-7 matches the DNA end more closely, so the J call is doubtful. CDR1 SGHRS and CDR2 YFSETQ come from the germline V gene. The CDR3 sequence is 13 residues long. CDR3 in amino acids: CASKAEGGNEQYF. CDR3 nucleotides: TGCGCCAGCAAGGCGGAGGGGGGAAATGAGCAGTACTTC.

This chain links TRBV3-1 with TRBJ2-5, with D unclear. Per germline, CDR1 LGHDT and CDR2 YNNKEL (reference sequence). The CDR3 loop spans 14 amino acids. V dropped 2 bases and J dropped 1 base, with 8 bases sitting between them. CDR3: CASSQKWGQETQYF. The CDR3 nucleotides read TGTGCCAGCAGCCAAAAGTGGGGCCAAGAGACCCAGTACTTC.

This rearrangement joins TRBV3-1 to TRBJ2-3; D call uncertain. Germline CDR1 LGHDT, CDR2 YNNKEL (reference sequence). The CDR3 extends over 15 amino acids. Trimming left V 0 bases short and J 14 bases short, with 21 bases between. The CDR3 DNA sequence: TGTGCCAGCAGCCAAGATGGACCTAGGCACAGATACGCGTATTTT. As protein: CASSQDGPRHRYAYF.

This clonotype has only a few counts. The chain has TRBV7-2 and TRBJ2-3; 8 positions agree with TRBD2. J gave up 6 bases and V 5 bases, and 10 bases lay outside the gene matches. This CDR3 contains 15 residues. The germline CDR1 and CDR2 sequences are SGHTA and FQGNSA. CDR3: CASSTSGTRLDTQYF. For the CDR3, the DNA is TGTGCCAGCAGCACCTCCGGGACTAGATTGGATACGCAGTATTTT.

This clonotype showed up just a few times. V and J are TRBV7-2 and TRBJ2-7; 12 bases agree with TRBD2. Trimming at V came to 4 bases and at J to 3 bases, leaving 4 bases not matched to a gene. This CDR3 has 15 amino acids. Germline V gene sequence: CDR1 SGHTA, CDR2 FQGNSA. This chain's CDR3 is CASSYSTSGGYEQYF. Here the CDR3 DNA reads TGTGCCAGCAGCTACTCGACTAGCGGGGGCTACGAGCAGTACTTC.

J is TRBJ2-1 and V is TRBV20-1, with TRBD2 identical over 7 bases. J lost 9 bases, V lost 3 bases, and 17 bases had no gene match. Germline CDR1 DFQATT, CDR2 SNEGSKA (reference sequence). The CDR3 is 16 amino acids. The CDR3 coding sequence is TGCAGTGCTAGGGAACAGGCGGGAGCTGGTAAACGTGAGCAGTTCTTC. Encoded protein: CSAREQAGAGKREQFF.